These T cell receptor beta chains were read from a single sample in a study of T cell responses to AZD1222 COVID-19 vaccine. Here immunoSEQ multiplex PCR was the method, and the copy in TCRdb shows in-frame clones only, minus some. The sample lists over 120,000 clones, 75% to 90% occurring once. The sample in question was peripheral blood, obtained on day 0 of AZD1222 vaccination. Every receptor here comes from an adult in good health. Both conserved end residues are part of each CDR3. Fields, in order: V gene, J gene, clone size, D gene, CDR3 protein, CDR3 DNA. D genes are given only for firm matches. Clone size appears in some rows only: once, few, many, or a class for an expanded clone.

>TRBV6-5|TRBJ2-1|.|.
CASSTRSAPHEQFF
TGTGCCAGCAGTACCCGCTCCGCTCCCCATGAGCAGTTCTTC
>TRBV27|TRBJ1-5|.|TRBD1
CASSLTGGNQPQHF
TGTGCCAGCAGTTTGACAGGGGGCAATCAGCCCCAGCATTTT
>TRBV4-2|TRBJ1-2|.|.
CASSQQDSPNYGYTF
TGTGCCAGCAGCCAACAGGACAGTCCTAACTATGGCTACACCTTC
>TRBV5-1|TRBJ1-1|once|.
CASSLGGYSVERAFF
TGCGCCAGCAGCTTGGGGGGGTATTCGGTTGAGCGAGCTTTCTTT
>TRBV7-9|TRBJ1-1|.|TRBD1
CASSHLGGEDTEAFF
TGTGCCAGCAGCCATCTAGGGGGCGAGGACACTGAAGCTTTCTTT
>TRBV20-1|TRBJ2-1|once|.
CSAPRGGEQFF
TGCAGTGCCCCGAGGGGGGGTGAGCAGTTCTTC
>TRBV12-3/TRBV12-4|TRBJ1-1|.|.
CASSLRMGAFF
TGTGCCAGCAGTTTACGGATGGGGGCTTTCTTT
>TRBV11-2|TRBJ1-2|.|.
CASSLGYSYGYTF
TGTGCCAGCAGCTTAGGTTACAGCTATGGCTACACCTTC
>TRBV4-1|TRBJ2-1|.|TRBD2
CASSLGAGGNNEQFF
TGCGCCAGCAGCCTTGGGGCGGGAGGGAACAATGAGCAGTTCTTC
>TRBV15|TRBJ1-5|.|.
CATSRAWGNQPQHF
TGTGCCACCAGCAGGGCTTGGGGGAATCAGCCCCAGCATTTT
>TRBV19|TRBJ1-1|.|TRBD1
CASSILTGGRTEAFF
TGTGCCAGTAGTATCTTGACAGGGGGCAGGACTGAAGCTTTCTTT
>TRBV5-4|TRBJ1-2|.|.
CASSLWGGAYGYTF
TGTGCCAGCAGCTTGTGGGGGGGAGCCTATGGCTACACCTTC
>TRBV7-2|TRBJ1-4|.|.
CASSPQQGTNEKLFF
TGTGCCAGCAGCCCCCAACAGGGCACGAATGAAAAACTGTTTTTT
>TRBV21-1|TRBJ2-7|.|.
CASKSLQDYEQYF
TGTGCCAGCAAGTCCCTCCAGGACTACGAGCAGTACTTC
>TRBV4-2|TRBJ2-5|.|TRBD2
CASSQPWVAGLETQYF
TGTGCCAGCAGCCAACCATGGGTAGCGGGCCTGGAGACCCAGTACTTC
>TRBV3-1/TRBV3-2|TRBJ2-7|.|TRBD2
CASSQIAGGTYEQYF
TGTGCCAGCAGCCAAATAGCGGGGGGGACCTACGAGCAGTACTTC
>TRBV4-2|TRBJ2-3|.|.
CASSSRPYSTDTQYF
TGTGCCAGCAGCTCCCGACCCTATAGCACAGATACGCAGTATTTT
>TRBV19|TRBJ1-6|.|.
CASKVAVLVDSPLHF
TGTGCCAGTAAGGTGGCCGTCTTGGTGGATTCACCCCTCCACTTT
>TRBV10-2|TRBJ2-3|.|TRBD2
CASRLAGRSDTQYF
TGCGCCAGTCGTCTAGCGGGTCGGTCAGATACGCAGTATTTT
>TRBV19|TRBJ1-5|.|TRBD1
CASSGTETGGGQPQHF
TGTGCCAGTTCGGGAACAGAGACAGGGGGCGGTCAGCCCCAGCATTTT
>TRBV6-5|TRBJ1-1|.|.
CASRLDTEAFF
TGTGCCAGCAGACTGGACACTGAAGCTTTCTTT
>TRBV6-5|TRBJ1-5|.|.
CASSDPRDKPQHF
TGTGCCAGCAGCGACCCACGGGACAAGCCCCAGCATTTT
>TRBV6-6|TRBJ2-3|.|.
CASSSVGISTDTQYF
TGTGCCAGCAGTTCAGTCGGGATAAGCACAGATACGCAGTATTTT
>TRBV15|TRBJ1-5|.|.
CATSRRGHGSGAQHF
TGTGCCACCAGCAGACGGGGACACGGGTCGGGGGCCCAGCATTTT
>TRBV28|TRBJ2-3|.|TRBD1
CASSFGDRGTDTQYF
TGTGCCAGCAGTTTTGGGGACAGGGGCACAGATACGCAGTATTTT
>TRBV29-1|TRBJ2-3|.|.
CSASSPDTQYF
TGCAGCGCCTCCTCCCCAGATACGCAGTATTTT
>TRBV5-4|TRBJ2-2|.|.
CASRGRDTGELFF
TGTGCCAGCAGGGGGCGGGACACCGGGGAGCTGTTTTTT
>TRBV7-9|TRBJ1-4|.|.
CASTPRIATNEKLFF
TGTGCCAGCACCCCCCGGATTGCAACTAATGAAAAACTGTTTTTT
>TRBV29-1|TRBJ1-3|few|.
CSVEGAPDSGNTIYF
TGCAGCGTTGAGGGGGCCCCAGACTCTGGAAACACCATATATTTT